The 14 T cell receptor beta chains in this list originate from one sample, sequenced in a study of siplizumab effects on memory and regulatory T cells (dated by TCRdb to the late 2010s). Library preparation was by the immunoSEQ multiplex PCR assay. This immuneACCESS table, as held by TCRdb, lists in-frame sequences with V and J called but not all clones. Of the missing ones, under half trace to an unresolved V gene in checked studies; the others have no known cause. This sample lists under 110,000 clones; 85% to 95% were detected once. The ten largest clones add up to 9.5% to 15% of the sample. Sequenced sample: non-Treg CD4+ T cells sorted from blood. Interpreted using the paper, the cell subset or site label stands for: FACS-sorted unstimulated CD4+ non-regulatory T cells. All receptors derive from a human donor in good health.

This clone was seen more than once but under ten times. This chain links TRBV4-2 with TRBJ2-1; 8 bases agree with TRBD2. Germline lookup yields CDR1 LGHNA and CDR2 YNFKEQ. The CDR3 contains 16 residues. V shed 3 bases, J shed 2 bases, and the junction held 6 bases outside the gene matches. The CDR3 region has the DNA TGTGCCAGCAGCCAGGAAGCGGGAGACCCCTACAATGAGCAGTTCTTC. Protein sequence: CASSQEAGDPYNEQFF.

DNA for the CDR3: TGTGCCAGCGCGGGGCCCCCAAGGGGCACCGGGGAGCTGTTTTTT. This gives the protein CASAGPPRGTGELFF. The chain employs TRBV11-2 and TRBJ2-2; D is possibly TRBD2 (6 bases). CDR1 SGHAT and CDR2 FQNNGV come from the germline V gene. The V gene lost 8 bases and the J gene lost 4 bases, with 17 bases spanning the gap. CDR3 length equals 15 residues.

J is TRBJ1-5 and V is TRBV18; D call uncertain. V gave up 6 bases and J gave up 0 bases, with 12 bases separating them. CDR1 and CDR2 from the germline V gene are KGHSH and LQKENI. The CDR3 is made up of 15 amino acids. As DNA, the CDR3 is TGTGCCAGCTCCCAAGCTGTCGGTAGCAATCAGCCCCAGCATTTT. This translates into CASSQAVGSNQPQHF. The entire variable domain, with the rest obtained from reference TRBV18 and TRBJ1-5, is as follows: NAGVMQNPRHLVRRRGQEARLRCSPMKGHSHVYWYRQLPEEGLKFMVYLQKENIIDESGMPKERFSAEFPKEGPSILRIQQVVRGDSAAYFCASSQAVGSNQPQHFGDGTRLSIL.

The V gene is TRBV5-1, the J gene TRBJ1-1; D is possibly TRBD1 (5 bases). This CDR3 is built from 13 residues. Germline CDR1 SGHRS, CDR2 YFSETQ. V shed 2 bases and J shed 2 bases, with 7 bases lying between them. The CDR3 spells CASSFDSNTEAFF. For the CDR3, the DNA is TGCGCCAGCAGCTTCGACAGTAACACTGAAGCTTTCTTT.

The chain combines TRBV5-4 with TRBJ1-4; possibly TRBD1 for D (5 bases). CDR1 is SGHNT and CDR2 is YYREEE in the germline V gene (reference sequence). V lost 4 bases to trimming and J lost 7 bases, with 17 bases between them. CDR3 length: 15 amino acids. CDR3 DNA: TGTGCCAGCAGCCCGAATGGGGCGGGGGGTGAAAAACTGTTTTTT. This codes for CASSPNGAGGEKLFF.

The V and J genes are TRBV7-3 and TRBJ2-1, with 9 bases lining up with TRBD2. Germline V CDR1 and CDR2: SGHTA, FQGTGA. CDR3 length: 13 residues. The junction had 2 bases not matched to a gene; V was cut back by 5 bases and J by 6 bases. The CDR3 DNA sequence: TGTGCCAGCAGCCGACTAGCGGCCAATGAGCAGTTCTTC. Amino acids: CASSRLAANEQFF.

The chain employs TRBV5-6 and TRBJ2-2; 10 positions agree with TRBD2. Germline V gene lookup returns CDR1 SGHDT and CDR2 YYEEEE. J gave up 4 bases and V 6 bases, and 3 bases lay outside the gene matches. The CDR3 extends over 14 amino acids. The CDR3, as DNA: TGTGCCAGCAACCTAGCGGGAGTCACCGGGGAGCTGTTTTTT. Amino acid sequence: CASNLAGVTGELFF.

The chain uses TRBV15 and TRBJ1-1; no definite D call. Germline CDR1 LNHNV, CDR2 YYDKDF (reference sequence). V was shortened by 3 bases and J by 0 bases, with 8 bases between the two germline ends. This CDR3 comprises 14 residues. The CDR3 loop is CATSRSTLNTEAFF. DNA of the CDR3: TGTGCCACCAGCAGGTCCACACTGAACACTGAAGCTTTCTTT. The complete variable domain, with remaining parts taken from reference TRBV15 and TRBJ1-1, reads DAMVIQNPRYQVTQFGKPVTLSCSQTLNHNVMYWYQQKSSQAPKLLFHYYDKDFNNEADTPDNFQSRRPNTSFCFLDIRSPGLGDTAMYLCATSRSTLNTEAFFGQGTRLTVV.

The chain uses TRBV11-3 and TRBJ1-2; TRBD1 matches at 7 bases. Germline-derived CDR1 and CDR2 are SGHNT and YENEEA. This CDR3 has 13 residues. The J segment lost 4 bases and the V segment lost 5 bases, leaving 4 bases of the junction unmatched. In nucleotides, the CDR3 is TGTGCCAGCAGCCCGGGACAGTTCTATGGCTACACCTTC. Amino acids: CASSPGQFYGYTF.

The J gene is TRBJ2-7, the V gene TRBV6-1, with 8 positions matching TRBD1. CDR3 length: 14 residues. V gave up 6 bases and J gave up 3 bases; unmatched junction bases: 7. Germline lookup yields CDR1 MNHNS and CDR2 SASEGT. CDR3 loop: CASRPGQVLYEQYF. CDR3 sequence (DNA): TGTGCCAGCAGACCGGGACAGGTTCTCTACGAGCAGTACTTC.

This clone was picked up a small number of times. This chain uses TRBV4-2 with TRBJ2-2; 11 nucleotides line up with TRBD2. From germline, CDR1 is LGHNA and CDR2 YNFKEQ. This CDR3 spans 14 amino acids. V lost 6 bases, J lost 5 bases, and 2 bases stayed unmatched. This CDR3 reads CASRTSGKTGELFF. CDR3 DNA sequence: TGTGCCAGCAGGACTAGCGGGAAGACCGGGGAGCTGTTTTTT.

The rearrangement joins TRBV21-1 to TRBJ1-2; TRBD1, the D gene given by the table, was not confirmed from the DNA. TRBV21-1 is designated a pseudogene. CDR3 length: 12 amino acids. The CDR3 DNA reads TGTGCCACCCCAGAGGGGGTTTATGGCTACACCTTC. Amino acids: CATPEGVYGYTF.

The CDR3 region is CASSLGQRESEQFF. The CDR3, as DNA: TGTGCCAGCAGTTTAGGGCAGCGGGAGAGCGAGCAGTTCTTC. V and J are TRBV28 and TRBJ2-1; 8 bases align to TRBD2. The CDR3 length is 14 residues. V lost 2 bases and J lost 10; bases outside the gene matches: 7. Germline lookup yields CDR1 MDHEN and CDR2 SYDVKM.

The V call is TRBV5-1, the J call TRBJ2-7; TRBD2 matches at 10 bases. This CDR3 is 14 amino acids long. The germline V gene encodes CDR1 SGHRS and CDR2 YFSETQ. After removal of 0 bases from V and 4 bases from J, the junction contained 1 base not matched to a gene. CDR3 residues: CASSLAGLAYEQYF. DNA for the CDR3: TGCGCCAGCAGCTTGGCGGGACTAGCGTACGAGCAGTACTTC.